Listed below are T cell receptor beta chains from one sample, sequenced in a study of T-cell memory formation after mild COVID-19. From the 5' RACE reads, TCRdb called clonotypes with MiXCR, one entry per CDR3 protein. The sample holds 25,000 to 35,000 distinct CDR3 sequences, 6% to 9.5% seen once. The material sequenced was PBMCs or a T cell subset sorted from them (not recorded which). The receptors come from an adult woman who had mild COVID-19 (a few samples of this study predate the infection). Cell type and time point are not known. CDR3s include the opening cysteine and the closing phenylalanine or tryptophan. The D gene is left open where the match is weak. A row's size may be missing; if present it is once, few, many or a size class.

V gene,D gene,J gene,clone size,CDR3 protein,CDR3 DNA
TRBV5-1,NA,TRBJ2-3,medium-sized,CASSFRQATDTQYF,TGCGCCAGCAGCTTTAGGCAGGCCACAGATACGCAGTATTTT
TRBV24-1,TRBD1,TRBJ2-2,many,CATSDPGGWAGELFF,TGTGCCACCAGTGATCCAGGGGGATGGGCCGGGGAGCTGTTTTTT
TRBV6-1,NA,TRBJ1-5,many,CASTEAHNRWGNQPQHF,TGTGCCAGCACGGAAGCCCATAACAGGTGGGGCAATCAGCCCCAGCATTTT
TRBV9,NA,TRBJ2-7,many,CASSQSPGSNYEQYF,TGTGCCAGCAGCCAGAGCCCCGGGAGTAACTACGAGCAGTACTTC
TRBV25-1,NA,TRBJ2-3,many,CASSATRRQGGTDTQYF,TGTGCCAGCAGCGCTACACGTAGGCAGGGTGGCACAGATACGCAGTATTTT
TRBV5-1,NA,TRBJ1-2,many,CASSLKGAGYGYTF,TGCGCCAGCAGCTTAAAAGGGGCTGGCTATGGCTACACCTTC
TRBV12-3/TRBV12-4,TRBD1,TRBJ1-1,many,CASSSPQGAQVGLSEAFF,TGTGCCAGCAGTTCGCCACAGGGGGCGCAGGTCGGGTTGTCTGAAGCTTTCTTT
TRBV20-1,NA,TRBJ2-7,many,CSASGSSSSGGYEQYF,TGCAGTGCTAGTGGCAGCAGCTCAAGTGGGGGCTACGAGCAGTACTTC
TRBV20-1,NA,TRBJ1-1,many,CSASQGKTEAFF,TGCAGTGCTAGCCAGGGGAAGACTGAAGCTTTCTTT
TRBV7-6,TRBD2,TRBJ2-1,many,CASSWGLAQGDEQFF,TGTGCCAGCAGCTGGGGACTAGCGCAAGGGGATGAGCAGTTCTTC
TRBV19,TRBD1,TRBJ2-5,many,CASSPNRGTGQETQYF,TGTGCCAGTAGTCCGAACAGGGGAACGGGGCAAGAGACCCAGTACTTC
TRBV9,NA,TRBJ2-2,many,CASSVASNQITGELFF,TGTGCCAGCAGCGTAGCTTCCAACCAGATCACCGGGGAGCTGTTTTTT
TRBV19,TRBD1,TRBJ2-3,NA,CASSTDRGRADTQYF,TGTGCCAGTAGTACCGACAGGGGCCGAGCAGATACGCAGTATTTT
TRBV27,NA,TRBJ2-5,many,CASTRGETQYF,TGTGCCAGCACTCGGGGGGAGACCCAGTACTTC
TRBV2,NA,TRBJ1-1,NA,CASSEGTAPGVWTEAFF,TGTGCCAGCAGTGAAGGGACAGCTCCAGGGGTTTGGACTGAAGCTTTCTTT
TRBV12-3/TRBV12-4,NA,TRBJ2-3,many,CASSHRTSSTDTQYF,TGTGCCAGCAGTCATAGGACGAGCAGCACAGATACGCAGTATTTT
TRBV5-1,NA,TRBJ2-2,medium-sized,CASSKGHRDPNTGELFF,TGCGCCAGCAGCAAGGGGCACAGAGATCCGAACACCGGGGAGCTGTTTTTT
TRBV12-3/TRBV12-4,TRBD2,TRBJ2-2,many,CASSWTSPTGELFF,TGTGCCAGCAGTTGGACTAGTCCAACCGGGGAGCTGTTTTTT
TRBV5-4,TRBD1,TRBJ2-7,many,CASSPGTGGYEQYF,TGTGCCAGCAGCCCGGGGACAGGTGGCTACGAGCAGTACTTC
TRBV12-3/TRBV12-4,TRBD1,TRBJ1-1,many,CASRPGQYNTEAFF,TGTGCCAGCAGACCGGGACAGTATAACACTGAAGCTTTCTTT
TRBV2,NA,TRBJ2-3,many,CASLMDGSTDTQYF,TGTGCCAGCCTAATGGACGGTAGCACAGATACGCAGTATTTT
TRBV5-6,TRBD1,TRBJ1-5,many,CASSLKTGNSNQPQHF,TGTGCCAGCAGCTTGAAGACAGGGAATAGCAATCAGCCCCAGCATTTT
TRBV9,NA,TRBJ1-1,NA,CASSNMNTEAFF,TGTGCCAGCAGCAACATGAACACTGAAGCTTTCTTT
TRBV6-5,NA,TRBJ1-1,many,CASVLGTEAFF,TGTGCCAGCGTGCTGGGCACTGAAGCTTTCTTT
TRBV2,NA,TRBJ2-1,many,CASRRIDNEQFF,TGTGCCAGCAGGAGAATAGACAATGAGCAGTTCTTC
TRBV5-6,NA,TRBJ2-2,many,CASSPLGGARTGELFF,TGTGCCAGCAGCCCCCTGGGGGGGGCGCGGACCGGGGAGCTGTTTTTT
TRBV2,NA,TRBJ2-3,many,CASRGAASTDTQYF,TGTGCCAGCCGGGGGGCGGCTAGCACAGATACGCAGTATTTT
TRBV27,TRBD2,TRBJ2-1,many,CASSLYLGGGRNEQFF,TGTGCCAGCAGTCTTTATCTGGGCGGGGGTCGAAATGAGCAGTTCTTC
TRBV20-1,NA,TRBJ2-7,many,CSARGANEQYF,TGCAGTGCTAGAGGTGCTAACGAGCAGTACTTC
TRBV3-1,TRBD2,TRBJ2-1,many,CASSQGGGATNEQFF,TGTGCCAGCAGCCAAGGCGGGGGGGCCACAAATGAGCAGTTCTTC
TRBV4-1,NA,TRBJ2-5,many,CASSQERQETQYF,TGCGCCAGCAGCCAAGAGCGACAAGAGACCCAGTACTTC
TRBV5-6,NA,TRBJ2-3,many,CASSSLLASTDTQYF,TGTGCCAGCAGCTCCCTACTAGCTAGCACAGATACGCAGTATTTT
TRBV20-1,NA,TRBJ2-2,many,CSARVTGNTGELFF,TGCAGTGCTAGGGTCACAGGCAACACCGGGGAGCTGTTTTTT
TRBV12-3/TRBV12-4,NA,TRBJ1-1,many,CASSILNTEAFF,TGTGCCAGCAGTATTTTGAACACTGAAGCTTTCTTT
TRBV20-1,TRBD1,TRBJ2-6,many,CSARDSLSGANVLTF,TGCAGTGCCCGGGACAGCCTCTCTGGGGCCAACGTCCTGACTTTC
TRBV4-2,NA,TRBJ1-1,many,CASSTQPGTEAFF,TGTGCCAGCAGCACACAACCCGGGACTGAAGCTTTCTTT
TRBV7-2,NA,TRBJ2-2,many,CASSSRQIAGELFF,TGTGCCAGCAGCTCGCGACAGATCGCCGGGGAGCTGTTTTTT
TRBV7-2,TRBD2,TRBJ2-2,many,CASSLRLAATGELFF,TGTGCCAGCAGCTTGCGGCTAGCGGCCACCGGGGAGCTGTTTTTT
TRBV7-2,NA,TRBJ1-2,NA,CASSLPNTPNYGYNF,TGTGCCAGCAGCTTACCGAACACCCCTAACTATGGCTACAACTTC
TRBV15,TRBD1,TRBJ2-7,many,CATSRGRDRGQGGYEQYF,TGTGCCACCAGCAGAGGGAGGGACAGGGGGCAAGGGGGCTACGAGCAGTACTTC
TRBV20-1,NA,TRBJ2-7,many,CSALNFRGYEQYF,TGCAGTGCCCTGAACTTCAGAGGCTACGAGCAGTACTTC
TRBV5-1,TRBD1,TRBJ2-1,NA,CASSFSGQGLNEQFF,TGCGCCAGCAGCTTCTCGGGACAGGGCCTTAATGAGCAGTTCTTC
TRBV7-2,TRBD2,TRBJ2-3,many,CASSPSMGTSGKDTQYF,TGTGCCAGCAGCCCATCCATGGGGACTAGCGGGAAGGATACGCAGTATTTT
TRBV5-4,NA,TRBJ2-5,many,CASRNVAVSQETQYF,TGTGCCAGCAGGAATGTTGCCGTAAGCCAAGAGACCCAGTACTTC
TRBV12-3/TRBV12-4,NA,TRBJ2-2,many,CASSSRGFANTGELFF,TGTGCCAGCAGTTCGCGGGGATTCGCGAACACCGGGGAGCTGTTTTTT
TRBV30,TRBD2,TRBJ2-1,few,CAWSEEAGTSGFYEQFF,TGTGCCTGGAGTGAAGAAGCCGGGACTAGCGGGTTCTATGAGCAGTTCTTC
TRBV5-1,NA,TRBJ2-1,NA,CASSATPGGSYNEQFF,TGCGCCAGCAGCGCCACACCCGGGGGTTCCTACAATGAGCAGTTCTTC
TRBV10-3,NA,TRBJ1-3,medium-sized,CAISDPGNTIYF,TGTGCCATCAGTGACCCCGGAAACACCATATATTTT
TRBV6-2/TRBV6-3,NA,TRBJ1-1,few,CAGRGVLTEAFF,TGTGCTGGGCGAGGGGTTCTCACTGAAGCTTTCTTT